This T cell receptor beta chain emerged from a study of metastatic and nonmetastatic thyroid tumors (dated by TCRdb to 2019 to 2021). Regarding the complete study: The researchers compared repertoires between peripheral blood samples and tumor or nodule tissue samples from patients with malignant or benign thyroid disease.

The library was built by means of PCR. Sequencing was performed on an Illumina HiSeq 4000. The TCR beta-chain CDR3 region of each patient was profiled by high-throughput sequencing. As for how the authors treated the data: CDR3 differences across clinicopathological groups were used to build a classifier for discriminating distant-metastatic papillary thyroid cancer patients. The Shannon index was used to assess repertoire diversity, and the Morisita-Horn index was used to assess tumor-blood repertoire similarity. TCRdb reworked the public reads: Q25 trimming with fastp, MiXCR clone assembly, productive beta chains retained. These V and J calls originate from TCRdb's pipeline instead of the authors' own analysis. This sample has 15,000 to 20,000 clones in its table, and 20% to 25% of those were observed once. The ten largest clones add up to around 7.5% of the sample. None of the patients had been given any treatment before thyroid surgery. Using T-cell receptor beta sequencing, the study looked back at clinical samples from patients collected from about 2011 to 2018.

Notes on this clone: What this receptor recognizes is not known. The junction shows a germline mismatch at one end, possibly a read error.

Including cysteine and phenylalanine, the CDR3 has 15 amino acids. The read is trimmed to its CDR3 DNA, 45 bases read in frame from base 1. The germline V gene encodes CDR1 SGHVS and CDR2 FNYEAQ. On the study overall, not on this receptor specifically: In both blood and tumor samples, malignant tumors were reported to have significantly higher TCR beta diversity than benign nodules.

This sequence originates from a female donor with papillary thyroid cancer or a benign thyroid nodule (not recorded which). Some clones in this sample may be carry-over from other donors' samples. This chain is built from TRBV7-6 and TRBJ1-6, with 7 bases matching TRBD1. The sequencing input was adjacent normal tissue. This receptor carries the CDR3 CASSAQGTDNSHLHF. The DNA sequence is TGTGCCAGCAGCGCACAGGGGACAGATAATTCACACCTCCACTTT.